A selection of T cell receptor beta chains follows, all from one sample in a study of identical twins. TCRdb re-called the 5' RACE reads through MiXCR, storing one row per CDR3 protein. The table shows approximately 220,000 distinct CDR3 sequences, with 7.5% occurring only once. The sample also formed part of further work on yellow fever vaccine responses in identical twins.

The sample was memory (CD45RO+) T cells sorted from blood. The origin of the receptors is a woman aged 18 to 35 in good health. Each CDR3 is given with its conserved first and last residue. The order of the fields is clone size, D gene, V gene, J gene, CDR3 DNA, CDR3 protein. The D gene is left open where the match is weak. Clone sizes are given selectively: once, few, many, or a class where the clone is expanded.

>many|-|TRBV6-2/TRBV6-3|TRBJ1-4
TGTGCCGGCCAGCAATCAACTAATGAAAAACTGTTTTTT
CAGQQSTNEKLFF
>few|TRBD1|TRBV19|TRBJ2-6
TGTGCCAGCAAAGACAGGGCGAGCTCTGGGGCCAACGTCCTGACTTTC
CASKDRASSGANVLTF
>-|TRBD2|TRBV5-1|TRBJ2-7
TGCGCCAGCAGCTTCACCGGGACTAGCGGGATGGGGGAGCAGTACTTC
CASSFTGTSGMGEQYF
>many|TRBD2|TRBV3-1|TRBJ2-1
TGTGCCACCGGTCTAGCGGGAGCGGGTGAGCAGTTCTTC
CATGLAGAGEQFF
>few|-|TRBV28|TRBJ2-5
TGTGCCAGCAGTTTACAGGGCATCCAAGAGACCCAGTACTTC
CASSLQGIQETQYF
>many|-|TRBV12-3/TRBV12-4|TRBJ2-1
TGTGCCAGCAGTTTAGAGGAGCACGAGCAGTTCTTC
CASSLEEHEQFF
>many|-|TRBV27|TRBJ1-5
TGTGCCAGCAGTTCCCGGGACGGCTTTAGCAATCAGCCCCAGCATTTT
CASSSRDGFSNQPQHF
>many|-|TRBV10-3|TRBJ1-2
TGTGCCATCAGCGGTCAGCTCTTAAGTAACTATGGCTACACCTTC
CAISGQLLSNYGYTF
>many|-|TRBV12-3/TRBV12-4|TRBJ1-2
TGTGCCAGCAGTTTTCAAGCAGGTGGCTACACCTTC
CASSFQAGGYTF
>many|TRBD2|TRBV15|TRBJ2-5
TGTGCCACCAGCAGAGACGAAGGGAGGGAATGGCCCCAGTACTTC
CATSRDEGREWPQYF
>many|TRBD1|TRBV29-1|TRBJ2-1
TGCAGCGTTGAGAGACAGGGGGAGCAGTTCTTC
CSVERQGEQFF
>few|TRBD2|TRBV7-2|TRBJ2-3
TGTGCCAGCAGCCAATCGAGCGGGGGGGCTGATACGCAGTATTTT
CASSQSSGGADTQYF
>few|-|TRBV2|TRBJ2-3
TGTGCCAGCAGTGTTGACTTTACAGATACGCAGTATTTT
CASSVDFTDTQYF
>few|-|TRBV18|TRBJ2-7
TGTGCCAGCTCACTTACTAGCCAGGGAAGACTCGGCTACGAGCAGTACTTC
CASSLTSQGRLGYEQYF
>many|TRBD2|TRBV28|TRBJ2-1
TGTGCCAGCAGTTCACTAGCGGGGAGGGCCTACAATGAGCAGTTCTTC
CASSSLAGRAYNEQFF
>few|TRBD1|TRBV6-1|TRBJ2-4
TGTGCCAGCAGTCCAAACGCAGGGGGCAGGACCAAAAACATTCAGTACTTC
CASSPNAGGRTKNIQYF
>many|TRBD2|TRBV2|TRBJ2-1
TGTGCCAGCAGTGTTTCCTCTAGCGGGGCCCTCTCCTACAATGAGCAGTTCTTC
CASSVSSSGALSYNEQFF
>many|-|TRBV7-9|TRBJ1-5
TGTGCCAGCAGCTTAACAGACAATCAGCCCCAGCATTTT
CASSLTDNQPQHF
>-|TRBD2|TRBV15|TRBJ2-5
TGTGCCACCAGCAGTGAGCCCCGCGGGGGGGAGACCCAGTACTTC
CATSSEPRGGETQYF
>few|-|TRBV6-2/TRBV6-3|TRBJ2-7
TGTGCCAGCAGTAAAGACAGGAGATCCTACGAGCAGTACTTC
CASSKDRRSYEQYF
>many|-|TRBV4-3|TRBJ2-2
TGCGCCAGCAGCCCTGGGACTGACCATACCGGGGAGCTGTTTTTT
CASSPGTDHTGELFF
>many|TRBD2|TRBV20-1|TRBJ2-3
TGCAGTGCTAGAGATCTTCTCGGGACTAGCGGAACAGATACGCAGTATTTT
CSARDLLGTSGTDTQYF
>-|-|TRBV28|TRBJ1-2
TGTGCCAGCAGTTCAACCCCTTCAACAGGTCGCCAGTATGGCTACACCTTC
CASSSTPSTGRQYGYTF
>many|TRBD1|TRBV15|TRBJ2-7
TGTGCCACCAGCAAGAACAGGGGATACGGGGAGTACTTC
CATSKNRGYGEYF
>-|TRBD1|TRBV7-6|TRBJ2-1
TGTGCCAGCAGCCGGGACAGGGCTTCGAATGAGCAGTTCTTC
CASSRDRASNEQFF
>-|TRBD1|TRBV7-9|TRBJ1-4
TGTGCCAGCAGGGGACAGATTAATGAAAAACTGTTTTTT
CASRGQINEKLFF
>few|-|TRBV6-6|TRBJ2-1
TGTGCCAGCAGTATGCCGGGGAGTGAGCAGTTCTTC
CASSMPGSEQFF
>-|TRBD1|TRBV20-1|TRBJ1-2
TGCAGTGCTAGAGACCCCCAGGGGGTCGCAGCTGGCTACACCTTC
CSARDPQGVAAGYTF
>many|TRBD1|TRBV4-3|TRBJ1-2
TGCGCCAGCAGCCTCACCTCCGATTTCGGACAGGGTGCACTCTATGGCTACACCTTC
CASSLTSDFGQGALYGYTF
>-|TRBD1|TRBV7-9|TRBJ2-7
TGTGCCAGCAGCGGAACAGGGACAGGAGCCTACGAGCAGTACTTC
CASSGTGTGAYEQYF
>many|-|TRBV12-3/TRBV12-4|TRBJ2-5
TGTGCCAGCAGCCCTGGGGAGGGGGATCTGGAGACCCAGTACTTC
CASSPGEGDLETQYF
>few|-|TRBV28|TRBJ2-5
TGTGCCAGCAGGTCCGTGGGGAAGACCCAGTACTTC
CASRSVGKTQYF
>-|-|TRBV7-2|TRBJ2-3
TGTGCCAGCAGCTTAGATACCCGAGGCGGCACAGATACGCAGTATTTT
CASSLDTRGGTDTQYF
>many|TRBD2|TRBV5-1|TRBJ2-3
TGCGCCAGCAGCTTGGCCAGGGAGGGAGATACGCAGTATTTT
CASSLAREGDTQYF
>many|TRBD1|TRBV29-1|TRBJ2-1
TGCAGCGTTCTAAGACAGGGGGGCAATGAGCAGTTCTTC
CSVLRQGGNEQFF
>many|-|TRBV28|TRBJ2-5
TGTGCCAGCAGTTTATCCACAGAGACCCAGTACTTC
CASSLSTETQYF
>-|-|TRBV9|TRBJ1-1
TGTGCCAGCAGTCGCCCAGGGGTTCAGAACACTGAAGCTTTCTTT
CASSRPGVQNTEAFF
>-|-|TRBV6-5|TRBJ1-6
TGTGCCAGCAGTTCCGTCGGGGCTGGGAATTCACCCCTCCACTTT
CASSSVGAGNSPLHF
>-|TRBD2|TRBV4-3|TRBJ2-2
TGCGCCAGCAGCCAAGCAACAATCCCTAGCGGGACCGGGGAGCTGTTTTTT
CASSQATIPSGTGELFF
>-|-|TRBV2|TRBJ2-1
TGTGCCAGCAGCAGTGAAGCGGGCCACAATGAGCAGTTCTTC
CASSSEAGHNEQFF
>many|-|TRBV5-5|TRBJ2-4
TGTGCCAGCAGCTCCCGGGTGGGGGACAAAAACATTCAGTACTTC
CASSSRVGDKNIQYF
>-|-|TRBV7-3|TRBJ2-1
TGTGCCAGCAGCAGGGGGGGTGAGCAGTTCTTC
CASSRGGEQFF